The rows below give T cell receptor beta chains drawn from one sample of a study of T cells after yellow fever vaccination. TCRdb re-called the 5' RACE reads through MiXCR, storing one row per CDR3 protein. The data hold just under 600,000 distinct CDR3 sequences, with roughly 14% observed a single time. Source: PBMCs, taken on the day of the yellow fever booster vaccination. The source of these receptors is a man aged 25 to 45 who received the YFV17D yellow fever vaccine. CDR3s include the opening cysteine and the closing phenylalanine or tryptophan. D genes are given only for firm matches. Expanded clones are given a class, and other clones once, few, many or no size at all.

d_call,v_call,cdr3_length,j_call,clone_size,cdr3_nt,cdr3_aa
.,TRBV20-1,16,TRBJ2-6,few,TGCAGTGCTAGAGATGGAGGGATCTCTGGGGCCAACGTCCTGACTTTC,CSARDGGISGANVLTF
.,TRBV4-3,15,TRBJ2-7,few,TGCGCCAGCAGCCAAGAGTATCTCAGCTCCTACGAGCAGTACTTC,CASSQEYLSSYEQYF
TRBD1,TRBV20-1,17,TRBJ2-6,few,TGCAGTGCTAGAGTAGGGACAGGGGGGACTGGGGCCAACGTCCTGACTTTC,CSARVGTGGTGANVLTF
.,TRBV20-1,13,TRBJ2-7,few,TGCAGTGCTAGAGATTATTCGCGTTCCGAGCAGTACTTC,CSARDYSRSEQYF
TRBD1,TRBV7-2,22,TRBJ2-6,.,TGTGCCAGCAGCTTACCCAGCCGGGGGACAGGGGGCAGGGTCTCTGGGGCCAACGTCCTGACTTTC,CASSLPSRGTGGRVSGANVLTF
TRBD2,TRBV12-3/TRBV12-4,17,TRBJ2-3,.,TGTGCCAGCAGTTTTCCCCTAAGCGGGAGTAGCACAGATACGCAGTATTTT,CASSFPLSGSSTDTQYF
TRBD2,TRBV15,16,TRBJ2-7,few,TGTGCCACCAGCAGAGATCTTACTAGCGGAACCTACGAGCAGTACTTC,CATSRDLTSGTYEQYF
.,TRBV7-8,13,TRBJ2-7,.,TGTGCCAGCAGCTTAGTCAGGGATGCCGAGCAGTACTTC,CASSLVRDAEQYF
.,TRBV20-1,16,TRBJ2-2,.,TGCTGTGCTAGAGATCCCAGGGATGGGAACACCGGGGAGCTGTTTTTT,CCARDPRDGNTGELFF
.,TRBV15,17,TRBJ2-2,.,TGTGCCACCAGCAGAGATGGCGGTTGGGGGTTGACCGGGGAGCTGTTTTTT,CATSRDGGWGLTGELFF
.,TRBV4-2,13,TRBJ1-6,few,TGTGCCAGCAGATCTACAGGGAATTCACCCCTCCACTTT,CASRSTGNSPLHF
.,TRBV23-1,11,TRBJ2-7,.,TGCGCCACCAAAGTGGGAATCGAGCAGTACTTC,CATKVGIEQYF
.,TRBV5-1,18,TRBJ2-6,few,TGCGCCAGCAGCTTGGTGGCAGGCCATCCTTCTGGGGCCAACGTCCTGACTTTC,CASSLVAGHPSGANVLTF
.,TRBV28,12,TRBJ1-4,.,TGTGCCAGCAGTGGGCTAGGGGAAAAACTGTTTTTT,CASSGLGEKLFF
TRBD2,TRBV20-1,16,TRBJ2-7,few,TGCAGTGCTAGAGATCCGCGGACTAGCGACTCCTACGAGCAGTACTTC,CSARDPRTSDSYEQYF
TRBD2,TRBV20-1,14,TRBJ2-1,few,TGCAGTGCTACGGGACTAGCGGGAGTCGATGAGCAGTTCTTC,CSATGLAGVDEQFF
.,TRBV28,14,TRBJ2-5,.,TGTGCCACCTCCGTGTTCGGGGGTAGAGAGACCCAGTACTTC,CATSVFGGRETQYF
.,TRBV13,12,TRBJ2-5,.,TGTGCCAGCAGCTTCAGCGTTAGGACCCAGTACTTC,CASSFSVRTQYF
TRBD1,TRBV7-2,13,TRBJ1-2,few,TGTGCCAGCAGCCATGACAGGGCGGGAGGCTACACCTTC,CASSHDRAGGYTF
.,TRBV7-8,16,TRBJ1-4,.,TGTGCCAGCAGCCAAGAGATAAGACGAGTAAGAGAAAAACTGTTTTTT,CASSQEIRRVREKLFF
.,TRBV27,14,TRBJ2-1,many,TGTGCCAGCAGTTTCACTTCCGACCCCAATGAGCAGTTCTTC,CASSFTSDPNEQFF
.,TRBV7-3,13,TRBJ2-7,.,TGTGCCAGCAGGAATCCCGGGACAATTCTGTGGGACTTC,CASRNPGTILWDF
.,TRBV20-1,14,TRBJ1-1,.,TGCAGTGCTAGTAAAGGGGACAAGAACACTGAAGCTTTCTTT,CSASKGDKNTEAFF
.,TRBV7-2,14,TRBJ2-5,.,TGTGCCAGCCGGAAAACAGGGAAGGGAGAGACCCAGTACTTC,CASRKTGKGETQYF
TRBD2,TRBV29-1,15,TRBJ2-4,.,TGCAGCGTTGAAGATGGGGCGGGAGACCTCAACATTCAGTACTTC,CSVEDGAGDLNIQYF
.,TRBV11-2,15,TRBJ2-1,.,TGTGCCAGCAGCCCGAAGGGAGGCGGGTCCAATGAGCAGTTCTTC,CASSPKGGGSNEQFF
.,TRBV6-4,16,TRBJ2-2,.,TGTGCCAGCAGTGACCTCTGGCGAGATCACACCGGGGAGCTGTTTTTT,CASSDLWRDHTGELFF
.,TRBV20-1,13,TRBJ1-1,few,TGCAGTGCTAGTGTGGGGGTGAACACTGAAGCTTTCTTT,CSASVGVNTEAFF
.,TRBV6-1,16,TRBJ1-6,few,TGTGCCAGCAGTGAATTGGGTACAGCGCAAAATTCACCCCTCCACTTT,CASSELGTAQNSPLHF
.,TRBV5-1,13,TRBJ2-3,few,TGCGCCAGCAGCTCCCAGATCACAGATACGCAGTATTTT,CASSSQITDTQYF
.,TRBV30,13,TRBJ2-7,few,TGTGCCTGGAGTCCCGGACCCCCCTACGAGCAGTACTTC,CAWSPGPPYEQYF
TRBD2,TRBV7-2,16,TRBJ2-7,.,TGTGCCAGCAGCGCTTCTAGCGGGAGGATTGGCTACGAGCAGTACTTC,CASSASSGRIGYEQYF
.,TRBV20-1,14,TRBJ2-2,few,TGCAGTGCCTTAAACCAGGATAAGGGCGGGGAGCTGTTTTTT,CSALNQDKGGELFF
.,TRBV19,17,TRBJ2-3,.,TGTGCCAGTAGTATTGATGCCCGGGGGCGATCCCCAGATACGCAGTATTTT,CASSIDARGRSPDTQYF
.,TRBV6-2/TRBV6-3,15,TRBJ2-7,few,TGTGCCAGCAGTTATTCTCCGGAGGGTGATAACGAGCAGTACTTC,CASSYSPEGDNEQYF
TRBD2,TRBV14,15,TRBJ2-1,few,TGTGCCAGGGCCTCGACGGGAGGGCCGAGAAATGAGCAGTTCTTC,CARASTGGPRNEQFF
TRBD2,TRBV11-2,18,TRBJ2-7,few,TGTGCCAGCAGCTATGGGACTAGCGGGAGACGCTTGGGCTACGAGCAGTACTTC,CASSYGTSGRRLGYEQYF